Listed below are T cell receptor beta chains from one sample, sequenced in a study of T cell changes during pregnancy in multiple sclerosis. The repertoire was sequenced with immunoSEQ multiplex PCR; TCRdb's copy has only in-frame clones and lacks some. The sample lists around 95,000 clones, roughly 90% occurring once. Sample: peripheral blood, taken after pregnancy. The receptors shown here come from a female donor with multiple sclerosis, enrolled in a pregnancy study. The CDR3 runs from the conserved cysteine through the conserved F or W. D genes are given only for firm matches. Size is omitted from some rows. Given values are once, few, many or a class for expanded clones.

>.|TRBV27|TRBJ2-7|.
TGTGCCAGCAGTCAGGGGATCTCCTACGAGCAGTACTTC
CASSQGISYEQYF
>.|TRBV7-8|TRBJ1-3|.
TGTGCCAGCAGCTTTGCGGACTCTGGAAACACCATATATTTT
CASSFADSGNTIYF
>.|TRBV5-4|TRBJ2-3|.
TGTGCCAGCAGCTTGTACAGACCTAGCACAGATACGCAGTATTTT
CASSLYRPSTDTQYF
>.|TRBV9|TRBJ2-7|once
TGTGCCAGCAGCGTAGGGGACACCGGATACGAGCAGTACTTC
CASSVGDTGYEQYF
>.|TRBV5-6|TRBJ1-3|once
TGTGCCAGCAGCTTGGGGACTGGAACATTGGCAGGAAACACCATATATTTT
CASSLGTGTLAGNTIYF
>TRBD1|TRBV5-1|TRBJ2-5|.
TGCGCCAGCCACGACAGGGGACTGGGTGAGACCCAGTACTTC
CASHDRGLGETQYF
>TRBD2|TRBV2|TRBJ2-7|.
TGTGCCAGCAGTTGGGGTAGCGGGAGTAGGGACGAGCAGTACTTC
CASSWGSGSRDEQYF
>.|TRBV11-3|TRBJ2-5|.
TGTGCCAGCAGCTTAAAGAGGGGGGGGCAAGAGACCCAGTACTTC
CASSLKRGGQETQYF
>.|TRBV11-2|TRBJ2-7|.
TGTGCCAGCAGCCCGAGGGACTTACCGTACGAGCAGTACTTC
CASSPRDLPYEQYF
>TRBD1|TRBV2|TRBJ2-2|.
TGTGCCAGCAGTGTCCAGGGGGTGAACACCGGGGAGCTGTTTTTT
CASSVQGVNTGELFF
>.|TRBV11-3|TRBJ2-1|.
TGTGCCAGCAGCTTAATGTGGGGCCGAATGTACAATGAGCAGTTCTTC
CASSLMWGRMYNEQFF
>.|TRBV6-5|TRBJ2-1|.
TGTGCCAGCAGTTACTCGACTAGATTTCGTGGGGGTGAGCAGTTCTTC
CASSYSTRFRGGEQFF
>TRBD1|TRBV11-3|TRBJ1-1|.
TGTGCCAGCAGCTTAGGACAGGGCCTCGACACTGAAGCTTTCTTT
CASSLGQGLDTEAFF
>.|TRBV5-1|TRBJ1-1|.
TGCGCCAGCAGCTTGGCCGAGGGGAACACTGAAGCTTTCTTT
CASSLAEGNTEAFF
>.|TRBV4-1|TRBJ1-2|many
TGCGCCAGCAGCCACGAACCCGGGACATCTATCAACTATGGCTACACCTTC
CASSHEPGTSINYGYTF
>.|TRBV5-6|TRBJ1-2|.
TGTGCCAGCAGCTCCCCAGTTAGCTACACCTTC
CASSSPVSYTF
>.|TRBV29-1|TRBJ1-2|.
TGCAGCGCTACCGAGTCGGCGGCAGCCTATGGCTACACCTTC
CSATESAAAYGYTF
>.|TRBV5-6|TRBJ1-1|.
TGTGCCAGCAACCCTTACGGGGGGAACACTGAAGCTTTCTTT
CASNPYGGNTEAFF
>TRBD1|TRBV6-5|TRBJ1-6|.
TGTGCCAGCACCAGACAGGGCGGGAATAATTCACCCCTCCACTTT
CASTRQGGNNSPLHF
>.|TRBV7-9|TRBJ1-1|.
TGTGCCAGCAGCTTAGTAACAGGGATGGGCACTGAAGCTTTCTTT
CASSLVTGMGTEAFF
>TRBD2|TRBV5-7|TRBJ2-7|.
TGTGCCAGCAGGGGCGGGAGTATCCACGAGCAGTACTTC
CASRGGSIHEQYF
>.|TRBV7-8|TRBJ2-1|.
TGTGCCAGCAGCCCTAAAAACGACAATGAGCAGTTCTTC
CASSPKNDNEQFF
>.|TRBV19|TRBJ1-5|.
TGTGCCAGTAGTCCGACAGGTAGCAATCAGCCCCAGCATTTT
CASSPTGSNQPQHF
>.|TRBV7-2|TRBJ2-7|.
TGTGCCAGCAGCCTCCATCAGGGAGGCAACGAGCAGTACTTC
CASSLHQGGNEQYF
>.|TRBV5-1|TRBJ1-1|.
TGCGCCAGCAGCTTGGGAGGGAATGAAGCTTTCTTT
CASSLGGNEAFF